This TCR beta chain was observed in a study of blood T cell repertoires in COVID-19. Study-wide context: Samples of COVID-19 (acute and convalescent) were obtained from the United States, Italy and Spain. PBMCs, B-cell-depleted T cells, or T cells were the source of the cDNA or gDNA that made up the material.

Authors' data handling: Cell counts per sample came from amplifying reference gene primers. Sequencing used immunoSEQ multiplex PCR; TCRdb keeps in-frame clones, though not all of them. Clone size and V and J calls were adopted from that table, with D and trimming inferred from the DNA. The table includes roughly 100,000 clones, more than 85% detected once. The CDR3 covers 15 residues. Germline-derived CDR1 and CDR2 are SEHNR and FQNEAQ (reference sequence). Trimming took off 5 bases at V and 0 bases at J, with 14 bases between the two ends. The sample taken for sequencing was peripheral blood. This TCR was recovered from a human donor in a cohort sampled during active COVID-19. V is TRBV7-9 and J is TRBJ2-7; D gene uncertain. The CDR3 DNA is TGTGCCAGCAGCCCCTTTAATCCTCTCTCCTACGAGCAGTACTTC. Its translation: CASSPFNPLSYEQYF.